One and the same sample provided the 5 T cell receptor beta chains below, sequenced in a study of cytomegalovirus exposure and HLA in healthy donors. Vbeta (60) and Jbeta (13) primers were used in the PCR. Sequencing was performed with immunoSEQ multiplex PCR; in TCRdb, only in-frame clones are kept and a portion is missing. The table has just over 70,000 clones, over 70% seen once. Source material: PBMCs. The receptors derive from a human donor in good health.

The V call is TRBV6-5, the J call TRBJ2-7; 8 bases map to TRBD1. The CDR3 loop spans 14 amino acids. Looked up from germline, CDR1 is MNHEY and CDR2 is SVGAGI. J was trimmed by 3 bases and V by 5 bases; bases with no gene match: 6. The DNA of the CDR3 is TGTGCCAGCAGTAAAGGACAGGGACTCTACGAGCAGTACTTC. Residues: CASSKGQGLYEQYF.

This chain links TRBV25-1 with TRBJ1-3, with D maybe TRBD1 (5 bases). The CDR3 runs to 15 residues. Trimming stripped 7 bases from V and 4 bases from J, with 17 bases between. The germline CDR1 and CDR2 sequences are MGHDK and SYGVNS. This CDR3 reads CASTPAGGTGNTIYF. In DNA form, the CDR3 reads TGTGCCAGCACTCCCGCCGGGGGTACGGGAAACACCATATATTTT. Filled out from reference TRBV25-1 and TRBJ1-3, the complete variable domain reads EADIYQTPRYLVIGTGKKITLECSQTMGHDKMYWYQQDPGMELHLIHYSYGVNSTEKGDLSSESTVSRIRTEHFPLTLESARPSHTSQYLCASTPAGGTGNTIYFGEGSWLTVV.

The chain carries TRBV19 and TRBJ1-5, with D hard to call. There are 14 residues in the CDR3. V lost 6 bases, J lost 9 bases, and 18 bases lay in between. The germline V gene has CDR1 LNHDA and CDR2 SQIVND (reference sequence). This CDR3 reads CASRPGTGFRPQHF. DNA of the CDR3: TGTGCCAGTAGGCCGGGAACGGGTTTTCGGCCCCAGCATTTT.

The gene calls are TRBV5-1 and TRBJ2-1; TRBD2 matches at 12 bases. The CDR3 length is 16 residues. Germline-derived CDR1 and CDR2 are SGHRS and YFSETQ. With V trimmed by 3 bases and J by 1 base, 2 bases remained unmatched. The DNA for the CDR3 is TGCGCCAGCAGCTCCGGGACTAGCGGGTCCTACAATGAGCAGTTCTTC. This gives the protein CASSSGTSGSYNEQFF.

The CDR3 is CASSAGTGRQPQHF. CDR3 in DNA: TGTGCCAGCAGCGCTGGGACAGGGAGACAGCCCCAGCATTTT. This chain links TRBV9 with TRBJ1-5; 9 nucleotides agree with TRBD1. Germline-derived CDR1 and CDR2 are SGDLS and YYNGEE. V lost 3 bases and J lost 7; bases outside the gene matches: 5. This CDR3 contains 14 residues.